This passage covers 13 T cell receptor beta chains from one sample sequenced in a study of breast tumors, draining lymph nodes, adjacent tissues. TCRdb reprocessed the multiplex PCR reads with MiXCR, giving one entry per CDR3 protein. The sample holds some 22,000 distinct CDR3 sequences, 41% seen once. Material: breast tumor tissue. The receptors originated from a female donor with breast cancer. Some clones in this sample may be carry-over from other donors' samples.

Many counts were recorded for this clonotype. V is TRBV4-2 and J is TRBJ2-3; a weak D match, TRBD2 (5 bases). This CDR3 is 15 amino acids long. Germline V CDR1 and CDR2: LGHNA, YNFKEQ. Trimming took 1 base from V and 2 from J, leaving 10 bases between them. The CDR3 nucleotides are TGTGCCAGCAGCCAAGCCAGCGGCGACACAGATACGCAGTATTTT. It specifies CASSQASGDTDTQYF.

The chain couples TRBV10-2 to TRBJ2-5; the D is unclear. There are 13 residues in the CDR3. V lost 7 bases and J lost 9, with 18 bases in between. CDR1 WSHSY and CDR2 SAAADI come from the germline V gene. The CDR3 sequence: CASNVQLIGAQYF. The DNA for the CDR3 is TGCGCCAGCAACGTACAGCTAATTGGGGCCCAGTACTTC.

The chain has TRBV18 and TRBJ2-2, with a weak D call TRBD1 (6 bases). CDR1 and CDR2 (germline): KGHSH, LQKENI. V lost 1 base, J lost 10 bases, and 19 bases lay in between. The CDR3 contains 16 residues. The CDR3 reads CASSPQQGPSAEELFF. As DNA, the CDR3 is TGTGCCAGCTCACCACAACAGGGTCCCAGCGCCGAGGAGCTGTTTTTT.

On this clonotype: This may be a read error, as it is one base from a much larger clone. The chain has TRBV5-6 and TRBJ1-2; D is unresolved. The V gene lost 3 bases and the J gene lost 8 bases, with 11 bases spanning the gap. This CDR3 has 12 residues. Germline loops: CDR1 SGHDT, CDR2 YYEEEE. CDR3 amino acids: CASSSDGMGYTF. The CDR3 DNA follows: TGTGCCAGCAGCTCGGACGGTATGGGCTACACCTTC.

Here the CDR3 DNA reads TGCAGTGCGCCGGGACAGGGAACGCGCAGGACTGAAGCTTTCTTT. As protein: CSAPGQGTRRTEAFF. The V call is TRBV20-1, the J call TRBJ1-1; 9 bases fit TRBD1. Germline V lookup: CDR1 DFQATT, CDR2 SNEGSKA (reference sequence). V gave up 6 bases and J gave up 5 bases; unmatched junction bases: 13. The CDR3 runs 15 residues.

The V and J genes are TRBV7-2 and TRBJ1-2, with D unresolved. CDR3 length: 14 amino acids. Germline V gives CDR1 SGHTA, CDR2 FQGNSA. V was shortened by 3 bases and J by 4 bases, with 12 bases between the two germline ends. The CDR3 coding sequence is TGTGCCAGCAGCTTCACGGACGATGCCTATGGCTACACCTTC. It specifies CASSFTDDAYGYTF.

This clonotype was observed at least ten times. CDR3 region: CASSAGGASYNEQFF. The CDR3 DNA reads as TGTGCCAGCAGCGCGGGGGGGGCCTCCTACAATGAGCAGTTCTTC. The chain recombines TRBV9 with TRBJ2-1, with 8 bases that match TRBD2. The ends lost 3 bases at V and 0 bases at J; junction bases unmatched: 2. Germline lookup yields CDR1 SGDLS and CDR2 YYNGEE. This CDR3 has 15 residues.

The chain couples TRBV4-1 to TRBJ1-3; D is unresolved. Trimming removed 0 bases from V and 0 bases from J, with 6 bases in between. The CDR3 totals 15 residues. CDR1 MGHRA and CDR2 YSYEKL come from the germline V gene. The CDR3 DNA follows: TGCGCCAGCAGCCAAGATCCGATCTCTGGAAACACCATATATTTT. Amino acids: CASSQDPISGNTIYF.

The CDR3 DNA is TGCAGCGTTGGGCGGACTAGCGCAGATACGCAGTATTTT. Amino acids: CSVGRTSADTQYF. The gene calls are TRBV29-1 and TRBJ2-3; the match to TRBD2 covers 9 bases. This CDR3 contains 13 residues. CDR1 is SQVTM, CDR2 ANQGSEA, per germline. V lost 4 bases to trimming and J lost 4 bases; unmatched junction nucleotides: 3.

This chain links TRBV20-1 with TRBJ2-7; TRBD2 agrees at 14 bases. The CDR3 is 17 residues long. Germline lookup yields CDR1 DFQATT and CDR2 SNEGSKA (reference sequence). V was pared by 1 base and J by 1 base, with 6 bases of the junction left unmatched. CDR3 residues: CSARVPGLAGESYEQYF. In DNA, the CDR3 is TGCAGTGCTAGAGTCCCGGGACTAGCGGGAGAATCCTACGAGCAGTACTTC.

The V call is TRBV20-1, the J call TRBJ1-1; TRBD1 matches 7 bases. The V gene's germline CDR1 is DFQATT and CDR2 SNEGSKA (reference sequence). This CDR3 has 16 amino acids. The trim removed 2 bases at V and 2 bases at J, leaving 11 bases unmatched. CDR3 region: CSARRLQGWINTEAFF. DNA of the CDR3: TGCAGTGCTAGAAGACTACAGGGGTGGATAAACACTGAAGCTTTCTTT.

This sequence joins TRBV7-2 and TRBJ2-5, with TRBD2 matching 10 bases. Germline V gives CDR1 SGHTA, CDR2 FQGNSA. With 2 bases clipped from V and 6 bases from J, the junction kept 15 bases outside the gene matches. The CDR3 sequence is 18 residues long. This CDR3 is CASSLTPSGSFGQQTQYF. The DNA of the CDR3 is TGTGCCAGCAGCTTAACGCCTAGCGGGAGTTTTGGGCAACAGACCCAGTACTTC. The full variable domain, with the rest looked up from reference TRBV7-2 and TRBJ2-5, is GAGVSQSPSNKVTEKGKDVELRCDPISGHTALYWYRQSLGQGLEFLIYFQGNSAPDKSGLPSDRFSAERTGGSVSTLTIQRTQQEDSAVYLCASSLTPSGSFGQQTQYFGPGTRLLVL.

The rearrangement joins TRBV20-1 to TRBJ2-1, with D uncertain. The CDR3 covers 16 residues. Germline V gene sequence: CDR1 DFQATT, CDR2 SNEGSKA (reference sequence). Trimming left V 5 bases short and J 2 bases short, with 19 bases between. CDR3 coding DNA: TGCAGTGCTCGATCCTCGGCGACTCTCCCCTACAATGAGCAGTTCTTC. Encoded protein: CSARSSATLPYNEQFF.